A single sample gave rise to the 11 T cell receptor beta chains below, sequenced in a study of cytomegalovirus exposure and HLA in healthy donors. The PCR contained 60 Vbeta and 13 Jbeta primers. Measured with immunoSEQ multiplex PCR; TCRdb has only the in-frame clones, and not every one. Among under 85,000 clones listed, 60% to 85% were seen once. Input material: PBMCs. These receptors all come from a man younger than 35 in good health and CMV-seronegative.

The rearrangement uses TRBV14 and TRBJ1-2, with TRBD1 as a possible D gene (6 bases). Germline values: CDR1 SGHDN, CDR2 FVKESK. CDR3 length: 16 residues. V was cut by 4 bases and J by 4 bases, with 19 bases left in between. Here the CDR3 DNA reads TGTGCCAGCAGCCCCCTGGACAGTTCCGCGGGCTATGGCTACACCTTC. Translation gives CASSPLDSSAGYGYTF.

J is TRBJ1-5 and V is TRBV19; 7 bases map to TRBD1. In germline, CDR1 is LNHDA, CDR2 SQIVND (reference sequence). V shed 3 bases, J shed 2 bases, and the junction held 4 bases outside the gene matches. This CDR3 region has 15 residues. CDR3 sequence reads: CASSIRQGGNQPQHF. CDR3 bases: TGTGCCAGTAGTATCCGGCAGGGGGGCAATCAGCCCCAGCATTTT.

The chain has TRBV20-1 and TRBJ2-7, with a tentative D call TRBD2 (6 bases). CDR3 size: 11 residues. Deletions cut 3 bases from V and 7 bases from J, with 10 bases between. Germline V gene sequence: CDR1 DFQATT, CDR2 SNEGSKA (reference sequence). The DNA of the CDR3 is TGCAGTGCTAGTATCGGAGGGGAGCAGTACGTC. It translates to CSASIGGEQYV.

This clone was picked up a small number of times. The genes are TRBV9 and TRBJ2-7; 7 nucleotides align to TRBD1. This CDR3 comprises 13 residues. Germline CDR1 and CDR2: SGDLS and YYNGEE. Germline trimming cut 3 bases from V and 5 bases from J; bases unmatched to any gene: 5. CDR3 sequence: CASSAGQTNEQYF. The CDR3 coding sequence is TGTGCCAGCAGCGCGGGACAGACTAACGAGCAGTACTTC.

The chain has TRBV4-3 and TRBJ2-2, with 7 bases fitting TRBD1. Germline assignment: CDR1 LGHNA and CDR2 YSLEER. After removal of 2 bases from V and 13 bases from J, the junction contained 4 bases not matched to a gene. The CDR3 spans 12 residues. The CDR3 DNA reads TGCGCCAGCAGCCAACGACAGGGTCGGCTGTTTTTT. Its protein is CASSQRQGRLFF.

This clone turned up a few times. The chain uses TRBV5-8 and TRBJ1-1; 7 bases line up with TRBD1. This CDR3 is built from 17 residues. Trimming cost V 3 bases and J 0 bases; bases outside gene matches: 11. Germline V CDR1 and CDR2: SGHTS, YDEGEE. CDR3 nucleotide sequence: TGTGCCAGCAGCTCAACCGGGACAGCTCCGATGAACACTGAAGCTTTCTTT. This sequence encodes CASSSTGTAPMNTEAFF. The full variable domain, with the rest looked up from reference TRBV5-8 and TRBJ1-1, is EAGVTQSPTHLIKTRGQQATLRCSPISGHTSVYWYQQALGLGLQFLLWYDEGEERNRGNFPPRFSGRQFPNYSSELNVNALELEDSALYLCASSSTGTAPMNTEAFFGQGTRLTVV.

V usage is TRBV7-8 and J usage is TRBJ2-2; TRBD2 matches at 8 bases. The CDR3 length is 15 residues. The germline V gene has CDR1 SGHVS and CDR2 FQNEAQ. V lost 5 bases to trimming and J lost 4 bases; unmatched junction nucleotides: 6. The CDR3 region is CASSPFSGVTGELFF. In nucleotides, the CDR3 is TGTGCCAGCAGCCCATTTAGCGGGGTCACCGGGGAGCTGTTTTTT.

CDR3 nucleotide sequence: TGTGCCAGCAGTCCCGGGGACAGCAGAAGCACAGATACGCAGTATTTT. It is translated as CASSPGDSRSTDTQYF. The chain is built from TRBV27 and TRBJ2-3, with 7 bases lining up with TRBD1. This CDR3 has 16 amino acids. V shed 5 bases and J 0 bases; nucleotides not matched to a gene: 8. Germline loops: CDR1 MNHEY, CDR2 SMNVEV (reference sequence).

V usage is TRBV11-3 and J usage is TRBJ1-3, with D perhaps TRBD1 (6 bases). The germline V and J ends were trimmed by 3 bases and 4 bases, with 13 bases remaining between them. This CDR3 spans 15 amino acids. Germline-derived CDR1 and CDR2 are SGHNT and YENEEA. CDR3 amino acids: CASSFWWGHGNTIYF. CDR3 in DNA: TGTGCCAGCAGCTTTTGGTGGGGGCACGGAAACACCATATATTTT.

The CDR3 here is CASSLEAGVLNQPQHF. Here the CDR3 DNA reads TGTGCCAGCAGCTTGGAGGCCGGGGTGCTGAATCAGCCCCAGCATTTT. The chain employs TRBV5-4 and TRBJ1-5; D not resolved. V lost 0 bases and J 4 bases, leaving 14 bases between the germline ends. The CDR3 consists of 16 residues. Germline CDR1 reads SGHNT; CDR2 reads YYREEE (reference sequence). Supplemented by reference TRBV5-4 and TRBJ1-5, the full variable domain reads ETGVTQSPTHLIKTRGQQVTLRCSSQSGHNTVSWYQQALGQGPQFIFQYYREEENGRGNFPPRFSGLQFPNYSSELNVNALELDDSALYLCASSLEAGVLNQPQHFGDGTRLSIL.

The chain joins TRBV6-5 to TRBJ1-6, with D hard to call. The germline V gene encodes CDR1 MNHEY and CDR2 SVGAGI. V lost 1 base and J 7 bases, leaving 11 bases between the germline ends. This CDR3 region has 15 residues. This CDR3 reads CASSYFGGANSPLHF. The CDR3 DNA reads TGTGCCAGCAGTTACTTCGGCGGTGCCAATTCACCCCTCCACTTT.